These T cell receptor beta chains were read from a single sample in a study of T cells in Graves' hyperthyroidism and ophthalmopathy. TCRdb re-called the multiplex PCR reads with MiXCR, one entry per CDR3 protein. The data hold some 530,000 distinct CDR3 sequences, with 22% observed a single time. Material: blood. These receptors all stem from a woman in her 70s with Graves' ophthalmopathy. Each CDR3 is given with its conserved first and last residue. The order of the fields is clone size, J gene, D gene, V gene, CDR3 DNA, CDR3 protein. D genes are given only for firm matches. Size values are once, few and many counts, or a class for expanded clones, and some rows have none.

>.|TRBJ2-5|TRBD2|TRBV7-2
TGTGCCAGCAGTGAAAGCTGGACTAGCGGGAGAGAGACCCAGTACTTC
CASSESWTSGRETQYF
>.|TRBJ1-1|.|TRBV10-3
TGTGCCATCAGTGAGTACATGAACACTGAAGCTTTCTTT
CAISEYMNTEAFF
>.|TRBJ1-2|.|TRBV7-2
TGTGCCAGCTCCCGGGGGGCCAAGACCAACGGCTACACCTTC
CASSRGAKTNGYTF
>.|TRBJ2-2|TRBD1|TRBV4-3
TGCGCCAGCAGCCAAGACGGCAGGGGGCGCGGGGAGCTGTTTTTT
CASSQDGRGRGELFF
>many|TRBJ1-1|.|TRBV6-1
TGTGCCAGCCTAAACTCCGGAGTAATGAACACTGAAGCTTTCTTT
CASLNSGVMNTEAFF
>many|TRBJ1-1|.|TRBV3-1
TGTGCCAGCAGCCGAGGACCACAGGTAAACACTGAAGCTTTCTTT
CASSRGPQVNTEAFF
>.|TRBJ1-5|.|TRBV10-2
TGCGCCAGTACGGCGGTGGGGCACAGGAGCAATCAGCCCCAGCATTTT
CASTAVGHRSNQPQHF
>many|TRBJ2-3|TRBD2|TRBV20-1
TGCAGTGCTAGCGGGCTAGCGGGAACCTACACAGATACGCAGTATTTT
CSASGLAGTYTDTQYF
>.|TRBJ1-1|TRBD1|TRBV18
TGTGCCAGCTCACAAGGACAGGGACGGGACACTGAAGCTTTCTTT
CASSQGQGRDTEAFF
>.|TRBJ2-7|.|TRBV10-3
TGTGCCATCAGTGAGTCGAACGGAGATGCCTACGAGCAGTACTTC
CAISESNGDAYEQYF
>.|TRBJ1-2|.|TRBV5-1
TGCGCCAGCAGCCGCGGGACGGAGAACTATGGCTACACCTTC
CASSRGTENYGYTF
>.|TRBJ1-3|.|TRBV6-1
TGTGCCAGCAGGCCGGGGCGTCGATCTGGAAACACCATATATTTT
CASRPGRRSGNTIYF
>.|TRBJ1-1|.|TRBV6-1
TGTGCCAGCGGAGGAACTGAAGCTTTCTTT
CASGGTEAFF
>.|TRBJ2-1|TRBD2|TRBV12-3/TRBV12-4
TGTGCCAGCAGTTTAGGGTTTTTGGGACTAGCGGGAGGATTCTCCTACAATGAGCAGTTCTTC
CASSLGFLGLAGGFSYNEQFF
>.|TRBJ1-1|.|TRBV12-5
TGTGCTAGTGGTCACCGGGGTGCTTACACTGAAGCTTTCTTT
CASGHRGAYTEAFF
>.|TRBJ1-4|.|TRBV5-1
TGCGCCAGCAGCAGCTCCCCGGGGGATGAAAAACTGTTTTTT
CASSSSPGDEKLFF
>.|TRBJ1-5|.|TRBV2
TGTGCCAGCAGTGAAGCCAGCAGCGTAGGACAGCCCCAGCATTTT
CASSEASSVGQPQHF
>.|TRBJ1-5|TRBD1|TRBV6-2/TRBV6-3
TGTGCCAGCAGCTTTCCCCGACAGGGGGCAAATCAGCCCCAGCATTTT
CASSFPRQGANQPQHF
>once|TRBJ2-3|TRBD2|TRBV6-1
TGTGCCACCAGTACCCTAGCGGGAAGCACAGATACGCAGTATTTT
CATSTLAGSTDTQYF
>.|TRBJ2-7|TRBD1|TRBV19
TGTGCCGTCGGGACAGCCTCTTCCTACGAGCAGTACTTC
CAVGTASSYEQYF
>few|TRBJ2-1|.|TRBV5-1
TGCGCCAGCAGCTCGTTAGGGAAGCAGTTCTTC
CASSSLGKQFF
>.|TRBJ2-7|.|TRBV4-1
TGCGCCAGCAGCCGGATCTCCGGGAGTACAGCTTCCGAGCAGTACTTC
CASSRISGSTASEQYF
>few|TRBJ2-3|TRBD2|TRBV27
TGTGCCAGCAGTACGGGGACTAGCGTAAGCACAGATACGCAGTATTTT
CASSTGTSVSTDTQYF
>.|TRBJ2-7|TRBD2|TRBV11-2
TGTGCCAGCAGCTTCGGGACTAGCGGGCCCCTCATCTCCTACGAGCAGTACTTC
CASSFGTSGPLISYEQYF
>.|TRBJ1-1|.|TRBV6-5
TGTGCCAGCAGTTACCGCTCGAGGAACACTGAAGCTTTCTTT
CASSYRSRNTEAFF
>.|TRBJ2-2|TRBD1|TRBV5-1
TGCGCCAGCAGCAGAACAGGGGGCATGAACACCGGGGAGCTGTTTTTT
CASSRTGGMNTGELFF
>many|TRBJ1-1|.|TRBV6-1
TGTGCCAGCAGCAACAGGGTAATGAACACTGAAGCTTTCTTT
CASSNRVMNTEAFF
>few|TRBJ2-7|TRBD1|TRBV3-1
TGTGCCAGCAGCCAAGTCGGGACAGACTCCTACGAGCAGTACTTC
CASSQVGTDSYEQYF
>.|TRBJ2-5|TRBD2|TRBV7-9
TGTGCCAGCAGCCCTTCCGGGACTAGCGGGAGGGCCCTGTTGGAGACCCAGTACTTC
CASSPSGTSGRALLETQYF
>.|TRBJ1-1|TRBD1|TRBV20-1
TGCAGTGCTAGAGATCTCCATCTCGGTTGGGACAGGGACGCTGAAGCTTTCTTT
CSARDLHLGWDRDAEAFF
>.|TRBJ1-4|TRBD1|TRBV4-3
TGCGCCAGCAGCCAAGATTGGACAGGGATGAAAAAACTGTTTTTT
CASSQDWTGMKKLFF
>many|TRBJ2-7|TRBD1|TRBV28
TGTGCCAGCAGTTCCTCCGGGACAGGGTACGAGCAGTACTTC
CASSSSGTGYEQYF
>few|TRBJ1-5|.|TRBV28
TGTGCCAGCACCCATCCGACAGGCCGCAATCAGCCCCAGCATTTT
CASTHPTGRNQPQHF
>.|TRBJ1-5|.|TRBV6-1
TGTGCCAGCGGTGCCATCAACAATCAGCCCCAGCATTTT
CASGAINNQPQHF
>.|TRBJ1-2|.|TRBV28
TGTGCCAGCAGCCGGACAAACCGAGGGGGGGGCTACACCTTC
CASSRTNRGGGYTF
>few|TRBJ2-7|.|TRBV27
TGTGCCAGCAGTTCCTCACCGAGCGGATTAATATATTCCTACGAGCAGTACTTC
CASSSSPSGLIYSYEQYF
>few|TRBJ2-1|.|TRBV19
TGTGCCAGTACCTCGGGACCGGCCTACAATGAGCAGTTCTTC
CASTSGPAYNEQFF
>few|TRBJ2-7|TRBD1|TRBV30
TGTGCCGGTGGACAGGTCTCCTACGAGCAGTACTTC
CAGGQVSYEQYF
>.|TRBJ2-7|.|TRBV19
TGTGCCACCGGACCCCTATCCCCCTACGAGCAGTACTTC
CATGPLSPYEQYF
>.|TRBJ2-7|TRBD2|TRBV3-1
TGTGCCAGCAGCCAGGGGACTAGCGGGCCGAACTTC
CASSQGTSGPNF
>.|TRBJ2-1|TRBD2|TRBV5-8
TGTGCCAGCAGCTTAGCGGGAGGATCGTTCAATGAGCAGTTCTTC
CASSLAGGSFNEQFF
>few|TRBJ2-3|.|TRBV7-6
TGTGCCAGCAGCACACCGGGACTGGCAGATACGCAGTATTTT
CASSTPGLADTQYF
>.|TRBJ1-2|TRBD1|TRBV5-8
TGTGCCAGCAGCTGGACAGGAACATCTAACTATGGCTACACCTTC
CASSWTGTSNYGYTF
>few|TRBJ2-2|.|TRBV6-2/TRBV6-3
TGTGCCAGCAGTTTCCCCCGGGGGCAGGGCACCGGGGAGCTGTTTTTT
CASSFPRGQGTGELFF
>once|TRBJ1-3|.|TRBV7-2
TGTGCCAGCAGCTCAACAGGTATAGGCTCTGGAAACACCATATATTTT
CASSSTGIGSGNTIYF
>.|TRBJ2-5|.|TRBV3-1
TGTGCCAGCAGCCAAGATGAAATTGTATACGGTCTTCAAGAGACCCAGTACTTC
CASSQDEIVYGLQETQYF
>.|TRBJ1-3|.|TRBV19
TGTGCCAGTAGAAAAACGGGATTCTCTGGAAACACCATATATTTT
CASRKTGFSGNTIYF
>few|TRBJ1-3|.|TRBV6-6
TGTGCCAGCAGTTACATCTTCCCGGTGAGCTCTGGAAACACCATATATTTT
CASSYIFPVSSGNTIYF
>.|TRBJ2-7|.|TRBV20-1
TGCAGTGCTAAAGACAGCCCAGCTTACTCCTACGAGCAGTACTTC
CSAKDSPAYSYEQYF
>few|TRBJ1-1|.|TRBV6-1
TGTGCCAGCACTGAGACAGCGAACACTGAAGCTTTCTTT
CASTETANTEAFF
>.|TRBJ2-7|.|TRBV5-6
TGTGCCAGCAGCTTCCTAGCGCGGGAGCAGTACTTC
CASSFLAREQYF